This T cell receptor beta chain came from a study of CD8 T cells in ankylosing spondylitis. This clonotype was seen a handful of times. The target antigen is unknown. The study, taken as a whole, reports: Within ankylosing spondylitis blood, a TCR beta motif made up of eight highly homologous variants appeared to be characteristic. Before this, some motif variants had been reported in reactive arthritis synovial fluid and blood. Disease-linked clones had a CD8+ phenotype and relatively low frequency in peripheral blood. The authors reported significant enrichment of disease-linked clones in matched ankylosing spondylitis synovial fluid.

The CDR3 covers 13 residues. With 7 bases removed from V and 5 bases from J, the gap between germline ends came to 14 bases. CDR1 is MGHDK, CDR2 SYGVNS, per germline. Quantitative barcoded 5'-RACE was used to prepare TCR beta libraries. MiXCR, run by TCRdb on the 5' RACE reads, gives a single entry per CDR3 protein. The sample lists hundreds of thousands of distinct CDR3 sequences, roughly 17% occurring once. The clonotype originates from a male donor with ankylosing spondylitis. This chain joins TRBV25-1 and TRBJ2-5; a weak D match, TRBD2 (6 bases). The sequenced sample was blood, either unsorted or a sorted T cell fraction (not recorded which). CDR3 coding DNA: TGTGCCAGCACCGGAGGGGTCTTGGAGACCCAGTACTTC. This sequence encodes CASTGGVLETQYF.